The clone carrying this T cell receptor (beta chain) was recorded at least ten times. Its target is not known. The data were obtained in a study of CD8+CD57+ T cells in acquired aplastic anemia. Overall study: Yields of DNA that came from sorted CD4+ and CD8+ cells averaged 3.2 ug. Whole-study findings and limits: The study identified roughly 29 CD8+ CDR3 sequences shared by patients and controls. Simpson's diversity of CD8+ cells was not significantly different in patients compared with controls.

Individuals selected for sequencing had exhibited CD8+CD57+ cell expansion on flow cytometry. With 2 bases removed from V and 5 bases from J, the gap between germline ends came to 15 bases. The germline V gene encodes CDR1 LNHDA and CDR2 SQIVND (reference sequence). CDR3 length equals 15 residues. Genomic DNA constituted the template upon which TCR beta VDJ and CDR3 profiling was performed. Each CDR3 protein gets one entry after TCRdb re-called the reads with MiXCR. This sample carries approximately 170,000 distinct CDR3 sequences, around half of them seen once, and the ten largest clones take 3% to 4%.

The sample was sorted CD4+, CD8+, or CD8+CD57+ T cells (not recorded which) from PBMCs. The V and J genes are TRBV19 and TRBJ1-2; a weak D match, TRBD1 (5 bases). This clonotype was obtained from a human donor with aplastic anemia. In nucleotides, the CDR3 is TGTGCCAGTAGTATAACCGCCAGGGAAGGGTATGGCTACACCTTC. Amino acids: CASSITAREGYGYTF.